A selection of T cell receptor beta chains follows, all from one sample in a study of human T cells and chemical hapten exposure. A single record per CDR3 protein comes from TCRdb applying MiXCR to the RACE reads. The sample has some 300,000 distinct CDR3 sequences, approximately 5% seen once; the top ten hold about 8.2%. The source was whole blood, collected in connection with sensitization to the hapten diphenylcyclopropenone (DPC). These receptors were taken from a woman aged 18 to 35 with alopecia areata. Some clones in this sample may be carry-over from other donors' samples. Both conserved end residues are trimmed from each CDR3. Size is stated for part of the rows, as once, few or many counts, or as a class when the clone is expanded.

j_call clone_size v_call cdr3_aa
TRBJ1-1 . TRBV28 ASRGRTEAF
TRBJ2-3 few TRBV20-1 SARGISDTQY
TRBJ1-6 . TRBV5-5 ASSLAGGLYNSPLH
TRBJ2-5 few TRBV4-2 ASSRTTGEETQY
TRBJ2-2 few TRBV12-3/TRBV12-4 ASRYSGSPPSDGELF
TRBJ2-7 . TRBV12-5 ASGSQPHTSYEQY
TRBJ2-5 few TRBV9 ASSVAGLTYGETQY
TRBJ1-5 . TRBV19 ASSTPDSFSNQPQH
TRBJ2-5 few TRBV6-2/TRBV6-3 ASSRTGTLIKETQY
TRBJ2-3 few TRBV2 ASLPNDRATDTQY
TRBJ1-1 . TRBV11-1 ASSLYRDSNTEAF
TRBJ1-2 few TRBV5-6 ASSRWPGENYGYT
TRBJ2-1 . TRBV7-2 ASSYNTLNEQF
TRBJ1-2 . TRBV6-5 ASSSDSSWAYGYT
TRBJ2-7 many TRBV7-9 ASSSETSGGSYEQY
TRBJ2-3 many TRBV7-2 ASSLVAWTDDSTDTQY
TRBJ1-2 . TRBV18 ASSPPDRNNGYT
TRBJ1-5 few TRBV10-3 AISDTRDPNQPQH
TRBJ2-2 . TRBV18 ASSPQQGMAGELF
TRBJ2-1 . TRBV7-3 ASSLTFRASDEQF
TRBJ2-2 few TRBV24-1 ATSDSRRGANTGELF
TRBJ2-1 . TRBV11-3 ASSSPEEGGNEQF
TRBJ1-2 many TRBV28 ASNTGGPYGYT
TRBJ1-3 many TRBV13 ASSLFVRSSGNTIY
TRBJ1-1 many TRBV27 ASSYGGPSNTEAF
TRBJ1-5 . TRBV18 ASSPTKGGSNQPQH
TRBJ2-4 . TRBV5-1 ASSPGRGADIQY
TRBJ1-2 many TRBV27 ASRSTWDRGRNYGYT
TRBJ1-2 . TRBV6-6 ASSARINYGYT
TRBJ2-6 many TRBV6-2/TRBV6-3 ASSYAQGNRPGANVLT
TRBJ2-7 many TRBV12-3/TRBV12-4 ASSPLIGRGDDPWTYEQY
TRBJ1-5 few TRBV4-2 ASSQSQGSDQPQH
TRBJ2-1 . TRBV6-5 ASSSGLAGGTVSYNEQF
TRBJ1-5 . TRBV6-2/TRBV6-3 ASRNTGGNQPQH
TRBJ2-3 few TRBV5-4 ASSLGTSLTDTQY
TRBJ1-5 many TRBV3-1 ASSQVDGGDNQPQH
TRBJ1-1 many TRBV27 ASRPLTPNTEAF
TRBJ2-1 few TRBV10-3 AISETFRTGSHEQF
TRBJ1-5 many TRBV7-9 ASSPSRVDSNQPQH
TRBJ2-6 few TRBV12-3/TRBV12-4 ASSSQAGGLGGANVLT
TRBJ1-1 few TRBV7-3 ASSSGPGTEAF
TRBJ2-2 . TRBV6-5 ARDRGGRPSNAGELF
TRBJ2-5 few TRBV20-1 SVPDRLETQY
TRBJ1-1 . TRBV4-2 ASSQEGGGLTEAF
TRBJ1-5 few TRBV11-2 ASSLEGHASNQPQH
TRBJ2-7 few TRBV9 ASSAEGLLTYEQY
TRBJ1-5 . TRBV5-1 ASSPDGAGSNQPQH
TRBJ2-3 . TRBV29-1 SVGRGAVTDTQY
TRBJ2-3 many TRBV29-1 SVGPPGGISDTQY
TRBJ1-2 many TRBV6-2/TRBV6-3 ATARRRTTLDYGYT
TRBJ2-4 few TRBV10-3 AIRGGTGDIQY
TRBJ1-2 many TRBV5-1 ASSLDLPLDRKGGYT
TRBJ1-1 few TRBV2 ASTRDGQIEAF
TRBJ1-2 . TRBV3-1 ASSQDLRGARYGYT
TRBJ2-3 . TRBV12-3/TRBV12-4 ASSLVLGYKLDTQY
TRBJ1-4 few TRBV2 ASKETEEKLF
TRBJ1-5 many TRBV6-2/TRBV6-3 ASTERQGYSNQPQH
TRBJ1-1 many TRBV27 ASFSPTTNTEAF
TRBJ1-1 few TRBV4-3 ASSQGGGKVNTEAF